This T cell receptor beta chain was captured by sequencing in a study of T-cell reconstitution after alpha-beta-depleted transplantation in children. General study points: Some patients owed their high day-60 TCRbeta diversity to surviving recipient T cells and thymic progenitors. T-cell counts and diversity were attributed mostly to newly produced T cells one year after transplant. Several hundred expanded graft clones reportedly gave rise to the alpha-beta T cells present about two months after transplant.

This clonotype was recorded a few times. Its target is not known. Germline V lookup: CDR1 DFQATT, CDR2 SNEGSKA (reference sequence). Germline trimming cut 3 bases from V and 1 base from J; bases unmatched to any gene: 15. This CDR3 has 19 amino acids. Unique molecular identifiers were incorporated during preparation of the TCRbeta library. TCRdb reprocessed the PCR reads with MiXCR, giving one entry per CDR3 protein. In the table there are about a million distinct CDR3 sequences, around 30% of which are singletons. The chain uses TRBV20-1 and TRBJ1-3, with 10 positions matching TRBD1. The sample in question was PBMCs, mostly from graft donor cells, obtained 360 days after TCRalphabeta/CD19-depleted stem cell transplant. This sequence was found in a boy in the first two years of life who had a stem cell transplant for SCID, so the T cells may come from the graft donor. CDR3 nucleotide sequence: TGCAGTGCTAGTAGGTTGTACGTTTCGGGACAGGGGTCTGGAAACACCATATATTTT. Translation gives CSASRLYVSGQGSGNTIYF.